These T cell receptor beta chains were read from a single sample in a study of blood T cell repertoires in COVID-19. Some clones are missing from TCRdb's copy, which holds only in-frame ones; the method was immunoSEQ multiplex PCR. The table includes about 180,000 clones, about 82% detected once. What was sequenced was PBMCs or T cells enriched from blood (not recorded which). All receptors come from a woman in her 30s who had recovered from COVID-19. Both conserved end residues are part of each CDR3. D genes are given only for firm matches. Size is stated for part of the rows, as once, few or many counts, or as a class when the clone is expanded.

once	TRBD2	TRBJ2-5	TRBV19	TGTGCCAGTAGTAGCGGACTAGCGGAGCAGTACTTC	CASSSGLAEQYF
NA	NA	TRBJ1-5	TRBV19	TGTGCCAGTAGTGCGGGTGGGGGCTATAGCAATCAGCCCCAGCATTTT	CASSAGGGYSNQPQHF
NA	TRBD2	TRBJ2-1	TRBV7-6	TGTGCCAGCAGCGCCACCACCGGGACTATTTATGAGCAGTTCTTC	CASSATTGTIYEQFF
NA	NA	TRBJ2-7	TRBV21-1	TGTGCCAGCAGCCCGAGCCTAGCGACTTCCCATGACTACGAGCAGTACTTC	CASSPSLATSHDYEQYF
few	NA	TRBJ1-1	TRBV9	TGTGCCAGCAGCGGTGGGGTGGGAGGAAGGGGACTCACTGAAGCTTTCTTT	CASSGGVGGRGLTEAFF
NA	NA	TRBJ1-4	TRBV7-9	TGTGCCAGCACCAAACCAGGGTTTCGTCAAAAACTGTTTTTT	CASTKPGFRQKLFF
many	TRBD2	TRBJ2-3	TRBV24-1	TGTGCCACCAGTGACTCCAGCGGGATGGGGGATACGCAGTATTTT	CATSDSSGMGDTQYF
NA	NA	TRBJ1-5	TRBV3-1/TRBV3-2	TGTGCCAGCAGCCAAGATAGGCGGGGCAATCAGCCCCAGCATTTT	CASSQDRRGNQPQHF
few	NA	TRBJ2-7	TRBV4-2	TGTGCCAGCAGCCAAGAACTGTCGGAGTGGGAGCAGTACTTC	CASSQELSEWEQYF
few	TRBD2	TRBJ2-5	TRBV28	TGTGCCAGTGTCGGAAGCGGGACCGGACAAGAGACCCAGTACTTC	CASVGSGTGQETQYF
once	NA	TRBJ1-3	TRBV5-4	TGTGCCAGCAGCTTGATGTCTACCGTTGGAAACACCATATATTTT	CASSLMSTVGNTIYF
NA	TRBD1	TRBJ1-2	TRBV28	TGTGCCAGCAGTCTACGACAGGGGGGTAACTATGGCTACACCTTC	CASSLRQGGNYGYTF
few	TRBD2	TRBJ2-7	TRBV27	TGTGCCAGCAGTTTATGGGAGGGGCTCCGCTACGAGCAGTACTTC	CASSLWEGLRYEQYF